What follows describes a single TCR beta chain. This clonotype has just one count. Which antigen it targets is not known. No per-base quality is available; no much larger clone lies one base away. Just one read gives weak support. CDR3 length: 15 amino acids, cysteine to phenylalanine. Only the CDR3 region is kept as DNA, spanning 45 bases read in frame from base 1. V has 6 bases trimmed and J has 4 bases trimmed; junction bases matching no gene number 8. From a lookup of the germline V gene, CDR1 and CDR2 are SNHLY and FYNNEI. Hyperthyroidism patients were newly diagnosed, with disease duration under 2 months, and aged 18 to 65 years. Patients with uncontrolled infections, other autoimmune diseases, pregnancy or lactation were excluded. Diagnoses relied on clinical symptoms, serum thyroxine and TRAb, thyroid ultrasound and orbital computed tomography. Blood from progressor patients was drawn when they were first diagnosed with hyperthyroidism, before any ophthalmopathy symptoms appeared. Ficoll-Paque density gradient centrifugation was used to isolate PBMCs from about 10 ml of fresh peripheral blood. Patients classed as progressors first received a Graves' hyperthyroidism diagnosis and then went on to develop ophthalmopathy during follow-up. Total RNA was extracted with Trizol reagent, and quality was checked on an Agilent 2100 Bioanalyzer.

The data originate from a study of T cells in Graves' hyperthyroidism and ophthalmopathy (dated by TCRdb to the late 2010s). About the full investigation: Peripheral blood samples were taken at initial diagnosis, before any treatment was given. According to the paper, TCR Vbeta CDR3 sequencing was carried out on about 140 peripheral blood samples, which came from 40 to 45 ophthalmopathy, roughly 75 hyperthyroidism and about 17 progressor patients. The study also compared thyroid tissue and blood T-cell repertoires from 6 or 7 Graves' hyperthyroidism patients. For training and testing, the 100 or so patients in the discovery cohort were randomly divided in a 7:3 ratio. TCR V-J signatures able to tell the groups apart were searched for in a discovery cohort of 90 to 100 patients, of whom fewer than 45 had Graves' ophthalmopathy and about 55 had stable Graves' hyperthyroidism. An independent validation cohort of around 19 hyperthyroidism patients and over 15 patients who later progressed to ophthalmopathy tested prospective prediction of ophthalmopathy. After blood sampling, hyperthyroidism patients were treated with methimazole at a starting dose of 30 mg daily, and ophthalmopathy patients were treated with high-dose intravenous methylprednisolone. Points the paper makes about the study in general: In validation, progression to ophthalmopathy was predicted by the model with 70.59% sensitivity and roughly 76% specificity, a median of approximately 6.5 months before onset. Most expanded thyroid clonotypes (frequency above 0.001) were also found in blood, which suggests that blood repertoires may mirror thyroid immune responses. A model built on a 13 V-J signature distinguished ophthalmopathy from stable hyperthyroidism, reaching approximately 89% sensitivity and 81.08% specificity in cross-validation and 80%/75% in testing. No statistical method was used to fix the sample size in advance, and group allocation was not hidden from the investigators.

The TCR beta CDR3 regions were amplified from RNA transcripts. For the first round of RT-PCR on the TCR CDR3, the HTBI primer set was used together with the Qiagen OneStep RT-PCR kit. Libraries were constructed in a second round of multiplex PCR, after which size selection and purification were performed. Paired-end sequencing of the libraries was performed with 100 bp reads on an Illumina HiSeq2000. On the study's bioinformatics: SOAPnuke was used to process the raw data, removing reads that contained adapters or uncalled bases, had a mean Phred below 15, or lacked an exact match to the constant primer or identifier. High-quality paired reads were merged using COPE v1.2.5, and each unique nucleotide sequence was defined as a clonotype. MiTCR v1.1 was used to align clonotypes to the IMGT TRBV, TRBD and TRBJ reference segments. Analysis was restricted to V-J combinations with a frequency above 0.0001, which covered roughly 99% of repertoires. A TCS score was defined as the ratio between F50 (clonal expansion) and ExV (chaos), using BLOSUM62-based TCRdist between CDR3 peptides within each V-J. Welch's t-statistics and random forest reduced 500 to 650 V-J features to roughly 13, which were used in a naive Bayes classifier (R e1071). TCRdb redid the processing of the public reads, applying fastp at Q25 and MiXCR, and retained in-frame beta chains. Each entry is one CDR3 protein sequence, shown with its most common DNA and genes. TCRdb's processing, not the study's, gives the V and J calls here. The sample table contains a few hundred thousand distinct CDR3 sequences; only one count was recorded for roughly 15% of them. Of the sample, roughly 15% is held by the ten largest clones.

The receptor was derived from a woman between 40 and 50 years old with Graves' hyperthyroidism that later progressed to Graves' ophthalmopathy. This chain is built from TRBV2 and TRBJ1-5; 8 junctional bases match TRBD1. Material: blood. CDR3 reads: CASRATGAPNQPQHF. DNA sequence: TGTGCCAGCAGGGCGACAGGGGCTCCTAATCAGCCCCAGCATTTT.